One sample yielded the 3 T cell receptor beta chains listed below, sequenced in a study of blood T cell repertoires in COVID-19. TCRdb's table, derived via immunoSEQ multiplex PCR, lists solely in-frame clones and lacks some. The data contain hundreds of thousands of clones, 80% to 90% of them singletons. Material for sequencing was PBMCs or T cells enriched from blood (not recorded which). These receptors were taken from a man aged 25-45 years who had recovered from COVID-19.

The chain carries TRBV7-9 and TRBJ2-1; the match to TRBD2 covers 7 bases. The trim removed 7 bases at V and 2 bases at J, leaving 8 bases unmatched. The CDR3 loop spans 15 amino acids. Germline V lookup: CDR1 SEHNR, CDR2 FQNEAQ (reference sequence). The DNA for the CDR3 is TGTGCCAGCATCGAAGCCGGGACTACCTACAATGAGCAGTTCTTC. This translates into CASIEAGTTYNEQFF. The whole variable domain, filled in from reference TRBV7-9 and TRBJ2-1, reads DTGVSQNPRHKITKRGQNVTFRCDPISEHNRLYWYRQTLGQGPEFLTYFQNEAQLEKSRLLSDRFSAERPKGSFSTLEIQRTEQGDSAMYLCASIEAGTTYNEQFFGPGTRLTVL.

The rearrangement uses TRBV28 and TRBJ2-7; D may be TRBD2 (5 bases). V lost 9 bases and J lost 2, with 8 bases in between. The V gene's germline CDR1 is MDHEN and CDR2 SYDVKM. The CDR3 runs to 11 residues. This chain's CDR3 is CARTTTYEQYF. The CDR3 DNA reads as TGTGCCAGGACTACCACCTACGAGCAGTACTTC.

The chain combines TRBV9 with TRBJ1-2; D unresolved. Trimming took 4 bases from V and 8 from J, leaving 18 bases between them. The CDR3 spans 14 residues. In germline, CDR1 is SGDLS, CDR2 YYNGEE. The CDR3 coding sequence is TGTGCCAGCAGCACCCGGGGAGGACCTCGGGGCTACACCTTC. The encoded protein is CASSTRGGPRGYTF.